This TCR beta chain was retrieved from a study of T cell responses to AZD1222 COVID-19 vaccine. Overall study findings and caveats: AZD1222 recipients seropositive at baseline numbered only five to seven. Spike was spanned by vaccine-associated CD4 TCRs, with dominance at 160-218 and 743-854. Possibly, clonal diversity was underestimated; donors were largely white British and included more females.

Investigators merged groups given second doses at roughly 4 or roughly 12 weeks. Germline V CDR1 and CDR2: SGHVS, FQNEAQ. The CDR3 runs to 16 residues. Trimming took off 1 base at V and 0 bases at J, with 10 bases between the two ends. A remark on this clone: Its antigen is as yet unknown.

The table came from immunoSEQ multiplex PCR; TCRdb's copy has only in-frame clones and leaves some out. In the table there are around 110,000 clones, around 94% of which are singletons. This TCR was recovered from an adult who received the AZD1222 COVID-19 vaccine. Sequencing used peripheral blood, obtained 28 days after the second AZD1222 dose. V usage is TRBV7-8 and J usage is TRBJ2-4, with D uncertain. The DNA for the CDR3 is TGTGCCAGCAGCTTAGAGACGGTTCTAGCCAAAAACATTCAGTACTTC. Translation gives CASSLETVLAKNIQYF.